This paragraph covers one TCR beta chain sequence. Next came a second PCR, run for roughly 6 to 11 cycles, which used a sample-barcoded 5' primer along with a J-beta primer mix. TCRdb reprocessed the 5' RACE reads via MiXCR and lists one record per CDR3 protein. The sample carries hundreds of thousands of distinct CDR3 sequences, 45% to 70% recorded once. These data are taken from a study of blood T cells in healthy people across ages. The CDR3 consists of 13 residues. Germline lookup yields CDR1 SGHRS and CDR2 YFSETQ. V lost 0 bases and J lost 8, with 8 bases in between. Sequencing input: blood. The chain uses TRBV5-1 and TRBJ2-2; a weak D match, TRBD2 (5 bases). This sequence was found in a middle-aged man in good health. The chain's CDR3 is CASSLVVAGELFF. As DNA, the CDR3 is TGCGCCAGCAGCTTGGTTGTAGCGGGGGAGCTGTTTTTT. Using reference TRBV5-1 and TRBJ2-2 for the parts outside the CDR3, the full variable domain is KAGVTQTPRYLIKTRGQQVTLSCSPISGHRSVSWYQQTPGQGLQFLFEYFSETQRNKGNFPGRFSGRQFSNSRSEMNVSTLELGDSALYLCASSLVVAGELFFGEGSRLTVL.